Presented here are 27 T cell receptor beta chains from one specimen sequenced in a study of persistence of HIV-infected CD4 T cells. Antigens for these TCRs are unknown. Cells were stimulated with overlapping HIV-1 Gag 15-mer peptides. Memory cells lacking CD40L and CD69 with high CD45RO were sorted. Sequencing used immunoSEQ version 4 in survey mode. TCRdb's table, derived via immunoSEQ multiplex PCR, lists solely in-frame clones and lacks some. Of around 30,000 clones listed, 65% to 90% are singletons. This material consisted of CD4+ T cells sorted from PBMCs after approximately 19-hour stimulation, taken from a patient who received antiretroviral therapy. The receptors were sampled from an adult woman with HIV who was CMV-seropositive.

The V and J genes are TRBV4-3 and TRBJ2-1; tentative D call: TRBD1 (7 bases). Looked up from germline, CDR1 is LGHNA and CDR2 is YSLEER. Trimming removed 0 bases at V and 1 base at J, with 10 bases between. This CDR3 is built from 16 residues. The CDR3 loop reads CASSQDAGGSYNEQFF. For the CDR3, the DNA is TGCGCCAGCAGCCAAGATGCAGGGGGGTCCTACAATGAGCAGTTCTTC.

The chain recombines TRBV9 with TRBJ1-1; the D gene is possibly TRBD1 (6 bases). With 0 bases removed from V and 1 base from J, the gap between germline ends came to 10 bases. The CDR3 is 15 residues long. Germline V gives CDR1 SGDLS, CDR2 YYNGEE. CDR3 in amino acids: CASSVEGVGNTEAFF. The CDR3 coding sequence is TGTGCCAGCAGCGTAGAGGGGGTAGGGAACACTGAAGCTTTCTTT.

The rearrangement joins TRBV2 to TRBJ1-4; TRBD1 matches at 9 bases. Germline V gene lookup returns CDR1 SNHLY and CDR2 FYNNEI. This CDR3 is 15 amino acids long. The ends lost 6 bases at V and 4 bases at J; junction bases unmatched: 6. The CDR3 sequence: CASRDRGFLNEKLFF. DNA for the CDR3: TGTGCCAGCAGGGACAGGGGCTTCCTTAATGAAAAACTGTTTTTT.

In this sample, this clone is medium-sized. The genes are TRBV19 and TRBJ1-5; TRBD1 aligns across 9 bases. With 6 bases clipped from V and 5 bases from J, the junction kept 8 bases outside the gene matches. The CDR3 is 15 residues long. The V gene's germline CDR1 is LNHDA and CDR2 SQIVND (reference sequence). CDR3 sequence (DNA): TGTGCCAGTAGCCCCGGGACAGGGAGGGATCAGCCCCAGCATTTT. Translating it yields CASSPGTGRDQPQHF.

The chain employs TRBV20-1 and TRBJ1-2; unclear D gene. V was trimmed by 1 base and J by 4 bases, leaving 4 bases between them. Germline values: CDR1 DFQATT, CDR2 SNEGSKA (reference sequence). CDR3 length equals 11 residues. Here the CDR3 reads CSARVPYGYTF. In DNA, the CDR3 is TGCAGTGCTAGAGTACCCTATGGCTACACCTTC.

This rearrangement joins TRBV3-1 (or the pseudogene TRBV3-2) to TRBJ2-1, with no clear D. The CDR3 has 13 amino acids. CDR1 and CDR2 (germline): LGHDT, YNNKEL (reference sequence). V was cut by 1 base and J by 10 bases, with 11 bases left in between. The CDR3, as DNA: TGTGCCAGCAGCCAAGTTTCGGGTGCGGAGCAGTTCTTC. Translated: CASSQVSGAEQFF.

The chain links TRBV6-5 to TRBJ1-2; 8 nucleotides align to TRBD1. CDR3 length equals 14 residues. V lost 5 bases, J lost 8 bases, and 10 bases stayed unmatched. Per germline, CDR1 MNHEY and CDR2 SVGAGI. CDR3 residues: CASSTTGVMRGYTF. The CDR3 nucleotides are TGTGCCAGCAGTACGACAGGGGTCATGCGAGGCTACACCTTC.

The rearrangement uses TRBV5-6 and TRBJ2-3, with 14 bases that match TRBD2. J gave up 9 bases and V 4 bases, and 10 bases lay outside the gene matches. The CDR3 length is 16 residues. Germline V gene lookup returns CDR1 SGHDT and CDR2 YYEEEE. For the CDR3, the DNA is TGTGCCAGCAGCCCGGGACTAGCGGGGGCCCGGGCAACGCAGTATTTT. Translating it yields CASSPGLAGARATQYF.

The chain carries TRBV7-6 and TRBJ2-1; TRBD1 matches at 7 bases. The J segment lost 3 bases and the V segment lost 1 base, leaving 9 bases of the junction unmatched. CDR1 SGHVS and CDR2 FNYEAQ come from the germline V gene. The CDR3 spans 17 residues. The CDR3 nucleotides are TGTGCCAGCAGCTTAGTAGTAGGGACAGTCAACTACAATGAGCAGTTCTTC. It is translated as CASSLVVGTVNYNEQFF.

This chain links TRBV24-1 with TRBJ2-6, with 8 nucleotides matching TRBD1. Germline CDR1 KGHDR, CDR2 SFDVKD. V gave up 0 bases and J gave up 0 bases; unmatched junction bases: 3. The CDR3 is made up of 18 amino acids. The CDR3: CATSDLGQGTSGANVLTF. Written as DNA, the CDR3 is TGTGCCACCAGTGATTTGGGACAGGGCACCTCTGGGGCCAACGTCCTGACTTTC.

This chain connects TRBV28 to TRBJ2-1, with D hard to call. Trimming removed 3 bases from V and 6 bases from J, with 0 bases in between. Germline V gives CDR1 MDHEN, CDR2 SYDVKM. The CDR3 covers 10 residues. Written as DNA, the CDR3 is TGTGCCAGCAGTTTCAATGAGCAGTTCTTC. This translates into CASSFNEQFF.

The chain has TRBV5-4 and TRBJ1-3, with unresolved D. Germline V gene lookup returns CDR1 SGHNT and CDR2 YYREEE (reference sequence). The CDR3 runs 15 residues. Trimming cost V 2 bases and J 0 bases, with 9 bases left between them. CDR3 region: CASSLGPSSGNTIYF. The CDR3 DNA follows: TGTGCCAGCAGCTTAGGCCCTAGCTCTGGAAACACCATATATTTT.

This chain links TRBV11-3 with TRBJ1-1; D remains unclear. Germline V gives CDR1 SGHNT, CDR2 YENEEA. Trimming shortened V by 5 bases and J by 0 bases, and 13 bases separated the two germline ends. This CDR3 has 15 amino acids. The CDR3: CASSPLASMNTEAFF. The DNA of the CDR3 is TGTGCCAGCAGCCCCTTAGCATCCATGAACACTGAAGCTTTCTTT.

The genes are TRBV7-2 and TRBJ2-5, with a weak D call TRBD1 (5 bases). The CDR3 sequence is 13 residues long. Between the trimmed V and J ends, which lost 1 base and 5 bases, there was a span of 8 bases. Germline CDR1 is SGHTA and CDR2 is FQGNSA. In nucleotides, the CDR3 is TGTGCCAGCAGCTTAGGGGGCCGGGAGACCCAGTACTTC. Amino acids: CASSLGGRETQYF.

CDR3 loop: CASSPLSGSGGETQYF. CDR3 DNA: TGCGCCAGCAGCCCACTCAGCGGGAGTGGCGGGGAGACCCAGTACTTC. The rearrangement uses TRBV5-1 and TRBJ2-5; TRBD2 agrees at 8 bases. CDR1 is SGHRS and CDR2 is YFSETQ in the germline V gene. J lost 5 bases, V lost 4 bases, and 13 bases had no gene match. The CDR3 is 16 amino acids.

This clone was found once. The chain links TRBV28 to TRBJ1-1; tentatively, D is TRBD1 (6 bases). V lost 5 bases, J lost 4 bases, and 17 bases lay in between. The CDR3 contains 15 residues. Per germline, CDR1 MDHEN and CDR2 SYDVKM. The CDR3: CASSDAGAQGTEAFF. The CDR3 DNA follows: TGTGCCAGCAGTGACGCGGGGGCCCAGGGCACTGAAGCTTTCTTT.

The rearrangement links TRBV9 to TRBJ2-7; 9 bases map to TRBD1. Germline loops: CDR1 SGDLS, CDR2 YYNGEE. This CDR3 is 15 amino acids long. V shed 3 bases and J 4 bases; nucleotides not matched to a gene: 8. The CDR3 nucleotides read TGTGCCAGCAGCGCGACCGGGACAGGGAGTTACGAGCAGTACTTC. It specifies CASSATGTGSYEQYF.

This clone was counted only a few times. The rearrangement joins TRBV4-1 to TRBJ2-2, with D perhaps given as TRBD1 or TRBD2 (5 bases each). V shed 0 bases and J shed 4 bases, with 12 bases lying between them. This CDR3 is 16 amino acids long. Germline lookup yields CDR1 MGHRA and CDR2 YSYEKL. The CDR3 loop is CASSQERGVGTGELFF. The DNA of the CDR3 is TGCGCCAGCAGCCAAGAACGAGGGGTTGGCACCGGGGAGCTGTTTTTT.

J is TRBJ2-1 and V is TRBV5-1; D may be TRBD2 (5 bases). The CDR3 has 14 residues. V shed 4 bases and J shed 3 bases, with 11 bases lying between them. Germline V lookup: CDR1 SGHRS, CDR2 YFSETQ. The CDR3 loop is CASSRSSFYNEQFF. CDR3 DNA: TGCGCCAGCAGCCGCTCTAGCTTCTACAATGAGCAGTTCTTC.

The chain has TRBV28 and TRBJ2-2; tentative D call: TRBD2 (5 bases). The V and J ends lost 2 bases and 4 bases respectively, with 11 bases between them. The germline V gene has CDR1 MDHEN and CDR2 SYDVKM. This CDR3 has 15 residues. CDR3 coding DNA: TGTGCCAGCAGTTTAGGCCCCAGCGGCACCGGGGAGCTGTTTTTT. It codes for CASSLGPSGTGELFF.

V and J are TRBV18 and TRBJ1-6; TRBD1 matches at 7 bases. The trim removed 3 bases at V and 9 bases at J, leaving 8 bases unmatched. Germline CDR1 KGHSH, CDR2 LQKENI. The CDR3 covers 15 residues. This CDR3 is CASSPSRQGSSPLHF. The CDR3 nucleotides are TGTGCCAGCTCACCGAGTCGACAGGGAAGTTCACCCCTCCACTTT.

This rearrangement joins TRBV19 to TRBJ2-3; D may be TRBD1 or TRBD2 (6 bases each). Germline V gene sequence: CDR1 LNHDA, CDR2 SQIVND (reference sequence). V lost 2 bases and J 6 bases, leaving 12 bases between the germline ends. The CDR3 length is 14 residues. The CDR3 coding sequence is TGTGCCAGTAGTATAAGGCCGGGGGCGGATACGCAGTATTTT. This sequence encodes CASSIRPGADTQYF.

This CDR3 is CASSHYRDEKLFF. CDR3 nucleotides: TGTGCCAGCAGTCATTACAGGGATGAAAAACTGTTTTTT. The chain carries TRBV27 and TRBJ1-4, with a tentative D call TRBD1 (6 bases). V was clipped by 5 bases and J by 6 bases, with 10 bases between them. The germline V gene has CDR1 MNHEY and CDR2 SMNVEV (reference sequence). The CDR3 covers 13 residues.

This chain joins TRBV5-6 and TRBJ1-1; D ambiguous. CDR1 is SGHDT, CDR2 YYEEEE, per germline. This CDR3 region has 14 residues. V lost 2 bases and J 0 bases, leaving 8 bases between the germline ends. The CDR3 sequence: CASSLRGLNTEAFF. The CDR3 coding sequence is TGTGCCAGCAGCTTACGGGGTCTGAACACTGAAGCTTTCTTT. The variable domain in full, completed from reference TRBV5-6 and TRBJ1-1, reads DAGVTQSPTHLIKTRGQQVTLRCSPKSGHDTVSWYQQALGQGPQFIFQYYEEEERQRGNFPDRFSGHQFPNYSSELNVNALLLGDSALYLCASSLRGLNTEAFFGQGTRLTVV.

This clone was detected only a few times. The chain links TRBV5-4 to TRBJ2-4; maybe TRBD1 (5 bases). This CDR3 has 14 residues. CDR1 is SGHNT and CDR2 is YYREEE in the germline V gene (reference sequence). Between the trimmed V and J ends, which lost 4 bases and 4 bases, there was a span of 12 bases. The chain's CDR3 is CASSVQAVKNIQYF. The CDR3 region has the DNA TGTGCCAGCAGCGTACAGGCGGTAAAAAACATTCAGTACTTC.

This clone was seen more than once but under ten times. The chain recombines TRBV5-1 with TRBJ2-7; 7 nucleotides agree with TRBD1. V gave up 0 bases and J gave up 5 bases; unmatched junction bases: 8. Germline values: CDR1 SGHRS, CDR2 YFSETQ. CDR3 length equals 15 residues. CDR3 coding DNA: TGCGCCAGCAGCTTGGGGGGACAGAAAGTGGACGAGCAGTACTTC. As protein: CASSLGGQKVDEQYF.

The V gene is TRBV21-1, the J gene TRBJ2-5. TRBV21-1 is deemed a pseudogene. The CDR3 contains 13 residues. The CDR3 DNA follows: TGTGCCAGCAGCAAAGGGAACCAAGAGACCCAGTACTTC. Amino acids: CASSKGNQETQYF.